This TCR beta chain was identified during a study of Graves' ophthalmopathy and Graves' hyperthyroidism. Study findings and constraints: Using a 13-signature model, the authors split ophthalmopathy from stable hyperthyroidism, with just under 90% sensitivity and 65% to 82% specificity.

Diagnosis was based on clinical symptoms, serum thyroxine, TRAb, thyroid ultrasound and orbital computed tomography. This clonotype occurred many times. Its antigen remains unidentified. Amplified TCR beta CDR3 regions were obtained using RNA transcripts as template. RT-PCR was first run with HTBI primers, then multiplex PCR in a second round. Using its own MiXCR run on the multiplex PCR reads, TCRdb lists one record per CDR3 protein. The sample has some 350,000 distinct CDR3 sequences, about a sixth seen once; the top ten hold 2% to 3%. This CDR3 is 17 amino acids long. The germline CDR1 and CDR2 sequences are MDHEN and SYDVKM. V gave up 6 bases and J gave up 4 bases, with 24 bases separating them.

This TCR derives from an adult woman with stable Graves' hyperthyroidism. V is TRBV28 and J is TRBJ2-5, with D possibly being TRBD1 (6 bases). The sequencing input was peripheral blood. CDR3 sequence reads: CASRGTRGYGIRETQYF. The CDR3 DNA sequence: TGTGCCAGCAGAGGAACCAGGGGATACGGGATTCGAGAGACCCAGTACTTC.